This T cell receptor (beta chain) was sequenced for a study of OX40 agonist ivuxolimab in advanced cancers. Study context: Patients took ivuxolimab, an agonistic anti-OX40 (CD134) antibody. Two patients with cutaneous melanoma and one with hepatocellular carcinoma, three in total, showed partial responses. The dose-escalation cohort was around 83% male, with a mean age of approximately 61 years, ranging about 23 to 79. Findings of the study overall: Circulating CD4+ and CD8+ T cells showed clonal expansion by week 6 at 0.1 to 3.0 mg/kg.

Trimming shortened V by 8 bases and J by 0 bases, and 8 bases separated the two germline ends. The germline V gene has CDR1 LNHDA and CDR2 SQIVND (reference sequence). This CDR3 contains 14 residues. Sequencing was performed with immunoSEQ multiplex PCR; in TCRdb, only in-frame clones are kept and a portion is missing. The sample holds 76,000 or so clones, around 85% seen once. There are a few counts of this clone. The antigen remains undetermined. V usage is TRBV19 and J usage is TRBJ1-6; D not certain. This specimen consisted of CD4+ or CD8+ T cells sorted from blood, obtained in a trial of the OX40 agonist ivuxolimab. The TCR comes from an adult with an advanced solid tumor such as melanoma, head and neck, liver or kidney cancer. CDR3 residues: CASGRSSYNSPLHF. CDR3 bases: TGTGCCAGTGGGCGGAGCTCCTATAATTCACCCCTCCACTTT.